This T cell receptor (beta chain) derives from a study of tissue T cells after allogeneic stem cell transplantation. Time point: mouse harvest day 14 after allogeneic transplant. Mouse grafts combined 10^7 T-cell-depleted bone marrow cells with 10^6 splenic CD5+ T cells. A note on this clone: Genes here carry mouse names. The CDR3 extends 1 residue past the end of the read, so its final part is completed from the germline J gene.

CDR1 and CDR2 from the germline V gene are SGHSA and FRNQAP. V was clipped by 5 bases and J by 2 bases, with 6 bases between them. The CDR3 extends over 13 amino acids. Assay used: immunoSEQ multiplex PCR; TCRdb lists only in-frame clones, some missing. The data contain 2,000 to 2,500 clones, 45% to 55% of them seen just once; the ten biggest clones take up almost 40%. The rearrangement uses TRBV16 and TRBJ2-2; D remains unclear. Material for sequencing was liver tissue. The TCR sequence derives from a female BALB/c mouse given C57BL/6 T cells with graft-versus-host disease after an allogeneic hematopoietic cell transplant. Incomplete CDR3 DNA: TGTGCAAGCAGCCCTCGTAACACCGGGCAGCTCTAC. This translates into CASSPRNTGQLY. The complete CDR3 reads CASSPRNTGQLYF. Combining the CDR3 with reference TRBV16 and TRBJ2-2 gives the whole variable domain NAGVIQTPRHKVTGKGQEATLWCEPISGHSAVFWYRQTIVQGLEFLTYFRNQAPIDDSGMPKERFSAQMPNQSHSTLKIQSTQPQDSAVYLCASSPRNTGQLYFGEGSKLTVL.